The present entry profiles one T cell receptor beta chain with its context. This clonotype was seen a handful of times. The antigen this receptor binds is unknown. The input lacks base qualities; no much larger clone sits a single base away. The approximately 41 donors, aged 6 to 90 years, were systemically healthy Caucasian individuals from Russia. Ten milliliters of peripheral blood were drawn from each donor into EDTA-treated Vacutainer tubes. Ficoll-Paque density-gradient centrifugation was used to isolate PBMCs, with at least 6.5 million per sample. Total RNA, at least 5.5 micrograms per sample, was extracted from PBMCs with Trizol reagent. The percentages of naive CD45RAhigh/CD27high T cells were determined by flow cytometry on a PBMC aliquot from every donor. These data belong to a study of blood T cells in healthy people across ages (dated by TCRdb to the mid-2010s). General notes on the study: In model experiments, template switching captured roughly one uniquely barcoded TCR beta cDNA molecule for every two T cells. To track age-related changes in TCR beta repertoire diversity, the study relied on deep sequencing normalized with unique cDNA molecular identifiers. The donors were divided into four age groups: young (average approximately 17 years), middle-aged (approximately 42), aged (about 56) and long-lived (roughly 82). Using the same blood draw, the study looked at two additional independent replicas of 1 million unique cDNA reads for two donors, one aged 18 to 30 and the other aged 80 or older.

The research as a whole found: Estimates of total diversity based on one million sequenced T cells were regarded as lower bounds and as underestimates. Observed TCR beta diversity per million T cells fell roughly linearly with age, and a significant reduction was already apparent by age roughly 40. Compared with the aged group, the long-lived group had more naive CD4+ T cells, fewer expanded clones and increased TCR diversity, suggesting age selection. Since profiling was done on bulk unsorted PBMCs, naive and antigen-experienced compartments could not be conclusively compared. A strong correlation was found between observed TCR beta diversity and the percentage of naive T cells measured by flow cytometry. Because donor CMV infection status was unknown, age-related changes in expanded clonotypes were potentially confounded.

CDR1 and CDR2 were assigned from the germline V gene as SGHAT and FQNNGV. The CDR3, from cysteine to phenylalanine, totals 19 residues. Only CDR3 DNA remains: 57 bases, in frame from the first base. The germline V end is reduced by 5 bases and the J end by 0 bases; junction bases left unmatched: 10. The library relied on 5' RACE. Sequenced using an Illumina HiSeq 2500. A second PCR of about 6 to 11 cycles was run with a J-beta primer mix and a sample-barcoded 5' primer. A template-switch 5' adaptor carrying 12 random nucleotides introduced a unique molecular identifier onto each TCR beta cDNA molecule. Each sample yielded at least 2.5 million CDR3-containing paired-end reads. All of the RNA was converted into first-strand cDNA using the Mint cDNA synthesis kit, with a TRBC-specific oligonucleotide serving as the primer. All cDNA was treated with uracil-DNA glycosylase and then went through a first 18-cycle PCR with the universal primers M1SS and BC2_uni_R. Per the authors' processing: For normalization, 1 million high-quality reads were randomly selected from each sample, with every read carrying a distinct molecular identifier. Reads sharing molecular identifiers were discarded rather than binned into consensus sequences. CDR3 identification, clonotype clustering and error correction used MiTCR with a Q25 quality threshold and the strictest error-elimination algorithm. Lower-bound total TCR beta diversity was estimated with a nonparametric unseen species model using Euler transformation. In-frame beta chains were kept once TCRdb had trimmed the public reads at Q25 with fastp and called clones with MiXCR. Every entry covers one CDR3 protein and lists the most common genes and DNA from its rows. The V and J calls were not made by the authors but by TCRdb's processing. The sample records around 1,000,000 distinct CDR3 sequences, roughly 24% of which are singletons. The ten most abundant clones make up around 0.75% of the sample.

The same specimen was also included in a second study, on T cells of mothers and their children. As the second publication notes: Donors were nine systemically healthy Caucasian individuals: three mothers and their six children. cDNA synthesis used all of the extracted RNA, with 1.5 ug of RNA in each 15 ul reaction. Sample barcodes and 2-4 random nucleotides were added via the M1S primer in the second PCR. Over 8.5 million TCR beta CDR3 reads were obtained for each mother, and some 3.1 million reads were obtained for each child. Thymic selection similarly shapes TCR recombination output in related and unrelated pairs, with minor effect from inherited differences. Normalized repertoire overlap in related mother-child pairs was always slightly higher than in unrelated mother-child pairs, but the difference was never significant. Persistent microchimeric T cell clones were not detected, at a sensitivity of 95 to 100 clones per million clonotypes. To look for features that set related mother-child pairs apart from unrelated individuals, the researchers ran deep NGS to compare the TCR beta repertoires of mothers and children. The mean age was roughly 36 +/- 4 years for the mothers and approximately 11 +/- 4 years for the children. After adapter ligation was performed with NEBNext reagents, the libraries were sequenced on an Illumina HiSeq 2000 with 100+100 nt paired-end reads. To prevent cross-contamination, the mother and child libraries were prepared a month apart and were sequenced in separate runs. Between 500,000 and 2,000,000 distinct TCR beta clonotypes were identified per donor. Naive TCR beta clonotypes were estimated from low-frequency clonotypes matched to each donor's FACS-determined naive share, without sorting.

The sample consisted of blood. The V and J segments used are TRBV11-2 and TRBJ2-1; TRBD2 lines up with 13 middle nucleotides. This TCR was recovered from a girl aged 2-10 years in good health. The DNA sequence is TGTGCCAGCAGCATTTCCGGGACTAGCGGGATTCTCTCCTACAATGAGCAGTTCTTC. This gives the protein CASSISGTSGILSYNEQFF.